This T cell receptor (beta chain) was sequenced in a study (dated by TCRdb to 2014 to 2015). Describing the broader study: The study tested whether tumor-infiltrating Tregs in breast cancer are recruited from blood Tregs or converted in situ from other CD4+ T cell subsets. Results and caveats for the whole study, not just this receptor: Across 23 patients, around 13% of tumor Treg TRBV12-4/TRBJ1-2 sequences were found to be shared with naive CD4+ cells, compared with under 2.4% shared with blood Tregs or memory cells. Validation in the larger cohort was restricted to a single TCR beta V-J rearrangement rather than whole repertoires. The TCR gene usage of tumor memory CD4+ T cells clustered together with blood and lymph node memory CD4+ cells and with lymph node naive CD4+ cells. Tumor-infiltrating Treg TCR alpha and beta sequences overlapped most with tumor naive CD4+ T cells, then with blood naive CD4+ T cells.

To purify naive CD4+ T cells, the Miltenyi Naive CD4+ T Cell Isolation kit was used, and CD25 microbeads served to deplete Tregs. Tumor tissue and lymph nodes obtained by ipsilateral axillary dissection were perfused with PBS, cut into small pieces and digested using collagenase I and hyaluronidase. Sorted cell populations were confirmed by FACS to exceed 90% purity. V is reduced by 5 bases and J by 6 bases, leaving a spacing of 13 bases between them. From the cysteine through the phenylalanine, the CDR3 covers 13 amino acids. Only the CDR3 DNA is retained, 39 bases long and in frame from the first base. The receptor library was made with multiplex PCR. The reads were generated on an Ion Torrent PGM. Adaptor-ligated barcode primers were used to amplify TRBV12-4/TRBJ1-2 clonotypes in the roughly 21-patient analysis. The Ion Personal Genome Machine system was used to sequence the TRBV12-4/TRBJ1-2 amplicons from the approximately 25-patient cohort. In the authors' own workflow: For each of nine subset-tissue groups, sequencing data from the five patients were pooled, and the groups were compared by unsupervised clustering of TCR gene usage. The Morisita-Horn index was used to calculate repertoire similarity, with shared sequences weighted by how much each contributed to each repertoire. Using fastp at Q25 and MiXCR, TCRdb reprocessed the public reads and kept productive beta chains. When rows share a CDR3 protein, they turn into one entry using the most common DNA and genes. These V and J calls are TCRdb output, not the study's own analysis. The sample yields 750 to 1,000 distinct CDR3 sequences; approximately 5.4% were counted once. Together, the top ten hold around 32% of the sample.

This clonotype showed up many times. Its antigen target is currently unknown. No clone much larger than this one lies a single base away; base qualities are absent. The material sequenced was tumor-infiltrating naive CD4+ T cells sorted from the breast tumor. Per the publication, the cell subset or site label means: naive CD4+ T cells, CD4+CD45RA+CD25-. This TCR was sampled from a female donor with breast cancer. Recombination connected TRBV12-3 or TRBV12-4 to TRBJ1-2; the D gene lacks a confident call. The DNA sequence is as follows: TGTGCCAGCAGTGAGGTACAGACACATGGCTACACCTTC. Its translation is CASSEVQTHGYTF.